This T cell receptor (beta chain) was retrieved from a study of OX40 agonist ivuxolimab in advanced cancers. Study-wide points: No determination was made of the antigen specificity of the expanded peripheral T cells. Dosing at 0.1 to 3.0 mg/kg was accompanied by clonal expansion of CD4+ and CD8+ blood T cells by week 6.

The CDR3 covers 14 residues. CDR1 is SGDLS, CDR2 YYNGEE, per germline. The trim removed 4 bases at V and 3 bases at J, leaving 5 bases unmatched. Assay: immunoSEQ multiplex PCR; the TCRdb copy retains only in-frame clones and omits some. The sample contains about 85,000 clones, more than 75% of which appear only once. Notes on this clone: Its antigen is unknown.

This material consisted of CD4+ or CD8+ T cells sorted from blood, taken in a trial of the OX40 agonist ivuxolimab. The clonotype comes from an adult with an advanced solid tumor such as melanoma, head and neck, liver or kidney cancer. V is TRBV9 and J is TRBJ2-5, with 8 bases matching TRBD1. CDR3 in amino acids: CASSTGTGKETQYF. CDR3 bases: TGTGCCAGCAGCACCGGGACAGGAAAAGAGACCCAGTACTTC. The full variable domain, rest sourced from reference TRBV9 and TRBJ2-5, is DSGVTQTPKHLITATGQRVTLRCSPRSGDLSVYWYQQSLDQGLQFLIQYYNGEERAKGNILERFSAQQFPDLHSELNLSSLELGDSALYFCASSTGTGKETQYFGPGTRLLVL.